This entry features one TCR beta chain sequence. The sample is drawn from a study of shared T cell receptors in the human thymus. Method: immunoSEQ multiplex PCR; TCRdb's copy keeps in-frame clones and lacks some. The sample has 500,000 to 850,000 clones, about 89% seen once; the top ten hold 0.0094%. Germline CDR1 is ENHRY and CDR2 is SYGVKD. Deletions cut 7 bases from V and 0 bases from J, with 13 bases between. The CDR3 is 15 amino acids. The same specimen was also included in a second study, on human thymus T cells. That paper adds: Thymus tissue for the work was resected from patients undergoing corrective heart surgery. Apparent bias marked the V and J gene usage of thymic and blood repertoires. Highly overlapping thymic repertoires among unrelated individuals were reported in related research.

The sample consisted of thymocytes. This receptor was identified in a boy in the first two years of life with a congenital heart defect. V usage is TRBV10-3 and J usage is TRBJ1-3; no reliable D call. The CDR3 DNA reads as TGTGCCATCACCGACACCCCCCTCTCTGGAAACACCATATATTTT. Encoded protein: CAITDTPLSGNTIYF.